This T cell receptor beta chain is drawn from a study of T cell repertoires in cytomegalovirus infection. Study-level information: In public TCR beta signatures, there were indications of both CMV infection and matching HLA type. Study-level results: HLA-C-restricted CMV-specific TCR beta clonotypes were dominant in the ex vivo response.

Each CDR3 protein gets one entry after TCRdb re-called the reads with MiXCR. The repertoire holds around 120,000 distinct CDR3 sequences, with about 24% as singletons. Comments on this clonotype: The antigen remains unidentified.

The CDR3 is 15 residues long. Germline CDR1 SGHVS, CDR2 FNYEAQ. Trimming removed 5 bases from V and 2 bases from J, with 12 bases in between. The clonotype originates from a human donor in good health (CMV status not recorded). Some clones in this sample may be carry-over from other donors' samples. Sequencing was carried out using PBMCs, sequenced either directly or after in vitro stimulation (not recorded which). The rearrangement joins TRBV7-6 to TRBJ2-2, with a possible D match to TRBD1 (6 bases). In DNA, the CDR3 is TGTGCCAGCAGCCGACAGGCTCCTAACACCGGGGAGCTGTTTTTT. It translates to CASSRQAPNTGELFF.